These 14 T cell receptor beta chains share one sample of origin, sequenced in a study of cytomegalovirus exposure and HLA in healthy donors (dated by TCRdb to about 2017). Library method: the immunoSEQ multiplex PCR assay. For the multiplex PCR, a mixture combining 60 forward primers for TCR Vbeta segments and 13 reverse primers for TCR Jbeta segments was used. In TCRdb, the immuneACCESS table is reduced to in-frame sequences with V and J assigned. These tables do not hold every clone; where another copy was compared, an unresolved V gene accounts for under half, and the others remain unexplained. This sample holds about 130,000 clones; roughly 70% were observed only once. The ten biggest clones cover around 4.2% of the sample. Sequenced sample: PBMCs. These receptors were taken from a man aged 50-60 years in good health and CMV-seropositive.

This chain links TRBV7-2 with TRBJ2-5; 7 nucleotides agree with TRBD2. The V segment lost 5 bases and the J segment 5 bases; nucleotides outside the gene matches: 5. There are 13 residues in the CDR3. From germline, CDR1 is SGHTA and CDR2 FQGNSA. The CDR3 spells CASSRGVMETQYF. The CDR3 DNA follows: TGTGCCAGCAGCCGGGGGGTTATGGAGACCCAGTACTTC. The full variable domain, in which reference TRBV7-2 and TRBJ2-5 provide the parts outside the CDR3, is GAGVSQSPSNKVTEKGKDVELRCDPISGHTALYWYRQSLGQGLEFLIYFQGNSAPDKSGLPSDRFSAERTGGSVSTLTIQRTQQEDSAVYLCASSRGVMETQYFGPGTRLLVL.

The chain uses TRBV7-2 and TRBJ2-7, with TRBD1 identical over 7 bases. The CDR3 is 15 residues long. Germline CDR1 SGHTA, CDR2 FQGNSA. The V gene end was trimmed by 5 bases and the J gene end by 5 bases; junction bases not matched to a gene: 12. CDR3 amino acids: CASSAQTGLVNEQYF. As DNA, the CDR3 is TGTGCCAGCAGCGCCCAGACAGGGTTAGTCAACGAGCAGTACTTC.

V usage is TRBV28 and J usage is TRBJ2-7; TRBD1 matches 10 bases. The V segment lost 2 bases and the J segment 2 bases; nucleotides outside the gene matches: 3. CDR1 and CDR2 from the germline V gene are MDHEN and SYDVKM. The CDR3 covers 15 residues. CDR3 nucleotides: TGTGCCAGCAGTTTAGGACAGGGGGGACCCTACGAGCAGTACTTC. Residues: CASSLGQGGPYEQYF.

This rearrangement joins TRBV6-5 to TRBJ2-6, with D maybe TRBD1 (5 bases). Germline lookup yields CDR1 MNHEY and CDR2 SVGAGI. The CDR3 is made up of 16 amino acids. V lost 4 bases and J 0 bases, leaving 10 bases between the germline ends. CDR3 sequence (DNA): TGTGCCAGCAGTTCCGTAGGGGTCTCTGGGGCCAACGTCCTGACTTTC. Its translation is CASSSVGVSGANVLTF.

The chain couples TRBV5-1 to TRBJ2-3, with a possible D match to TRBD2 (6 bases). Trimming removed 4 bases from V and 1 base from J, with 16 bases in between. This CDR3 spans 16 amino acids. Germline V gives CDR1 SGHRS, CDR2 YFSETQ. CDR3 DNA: TGCGCCAGCAGCGACGGACTATCCCTACGCACAGATACGCAGTATTTT. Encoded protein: CASSDGLSLRTDTQYF. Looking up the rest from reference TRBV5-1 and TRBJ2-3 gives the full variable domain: KAGVTQTPRYLIKTRGQQVTLSCSPISGHRSVSWYQQTPGQGLQFLFEYFSETQRNKGNFPGRFSGRQFSNSRSEMNVSTLELGDSALYLCASSDGLSLRTDTQYFGPGTRLTVL.

CDR3 coding DNA: TGTGCCACCATACTCGGGGGATCCTCGGATACGCAGTATTTT. Amino acids: CATILGGSSDTQYF. The chain couples TRBV6-1 to TRBJ2-3, with D perhaps TRBD2 (6 bases). Germline V gives CDR1 MNHNS, CDR2 SASEGT. The CDR3 extends over 14 amino acids. V lost 10 bases, J lost 6 bases, and 20 bases lay in between.

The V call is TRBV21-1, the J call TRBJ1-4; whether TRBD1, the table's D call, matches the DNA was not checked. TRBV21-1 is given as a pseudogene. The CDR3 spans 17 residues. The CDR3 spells CASSKRGQTATNEKLFF. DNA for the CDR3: TGTGCCAGCAGCAAACGGGGACAGACTGCAACTAATGAAAAACTGTTTTTT.

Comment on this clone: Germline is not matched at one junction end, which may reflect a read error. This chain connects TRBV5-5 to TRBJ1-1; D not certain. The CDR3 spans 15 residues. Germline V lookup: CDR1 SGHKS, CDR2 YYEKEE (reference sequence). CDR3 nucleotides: TGTGCCAGCAGCCTCCCGGACTTTTTGAACATTGAAGCTTTCTTT. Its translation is CASSLPDFLNIEAFF.

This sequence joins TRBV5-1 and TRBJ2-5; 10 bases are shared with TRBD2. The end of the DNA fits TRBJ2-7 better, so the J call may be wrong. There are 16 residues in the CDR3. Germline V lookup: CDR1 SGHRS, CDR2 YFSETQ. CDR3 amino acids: CASSLVASGSPHEQYF. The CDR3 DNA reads TGCGCCAGCAGCTTGGTGGCTAGCGGGAGTCCCCACGAGCAGTACTTC.

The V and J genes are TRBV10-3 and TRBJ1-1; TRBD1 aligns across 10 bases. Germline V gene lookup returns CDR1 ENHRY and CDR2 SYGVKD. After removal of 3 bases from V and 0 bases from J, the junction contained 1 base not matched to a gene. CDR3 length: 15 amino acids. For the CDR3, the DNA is TGTGCCATCAGTGAAGGGACAGGGGTGAACACTGAAGCTTTCTTT. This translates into CAISEGTGVNTEAFF.

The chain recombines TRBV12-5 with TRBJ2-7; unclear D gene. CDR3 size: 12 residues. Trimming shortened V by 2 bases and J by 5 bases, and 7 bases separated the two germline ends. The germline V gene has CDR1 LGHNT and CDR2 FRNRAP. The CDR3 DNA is TGTGCTAGTGGTTTGCCGTATAACGAGCAGTACTTC. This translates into CASGLPYNEQYF.

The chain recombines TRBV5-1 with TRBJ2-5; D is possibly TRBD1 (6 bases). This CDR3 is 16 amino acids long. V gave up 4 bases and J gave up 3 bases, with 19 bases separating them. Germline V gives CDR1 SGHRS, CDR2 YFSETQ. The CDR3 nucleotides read TGCGCCAGCAGCCGACTGCCCCAGACAGGAGAAGAGACCCAGTACTTC. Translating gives CASSRLPQTGEETQYF.

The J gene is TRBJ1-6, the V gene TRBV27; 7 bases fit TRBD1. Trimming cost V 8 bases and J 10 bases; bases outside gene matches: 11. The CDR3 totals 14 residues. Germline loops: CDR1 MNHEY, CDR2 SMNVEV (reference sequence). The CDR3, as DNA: TGTGCCAGCGGAAACCGGGACAGTACCTCACCCCTCCACTTT. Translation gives CASGNRDSTSPLHF.

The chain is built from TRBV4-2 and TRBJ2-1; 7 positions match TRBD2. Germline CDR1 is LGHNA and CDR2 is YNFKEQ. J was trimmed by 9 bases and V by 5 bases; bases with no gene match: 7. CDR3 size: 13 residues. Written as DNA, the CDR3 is TGTGCCAGCAGCGGGGGAGGGCGCAGTGAGCAGTTCTTC. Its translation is CASSGGGRSEQFF.